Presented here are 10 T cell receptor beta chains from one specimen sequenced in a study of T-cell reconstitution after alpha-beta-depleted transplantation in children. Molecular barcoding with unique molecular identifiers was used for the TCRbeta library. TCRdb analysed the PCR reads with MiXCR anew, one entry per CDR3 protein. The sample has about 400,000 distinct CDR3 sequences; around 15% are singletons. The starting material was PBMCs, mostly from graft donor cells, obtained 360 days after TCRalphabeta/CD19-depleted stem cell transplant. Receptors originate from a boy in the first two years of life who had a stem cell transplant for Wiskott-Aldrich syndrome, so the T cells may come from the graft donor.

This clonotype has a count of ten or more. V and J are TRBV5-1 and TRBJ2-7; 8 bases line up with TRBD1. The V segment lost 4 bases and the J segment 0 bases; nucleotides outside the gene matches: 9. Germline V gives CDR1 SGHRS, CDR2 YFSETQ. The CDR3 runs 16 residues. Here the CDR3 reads CASSLGDRSFSYEQYF. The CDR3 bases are TGCGCCAGCAGCCTTGGGGACAGGTCTTTCTCCTACGAGCAGTACTTC.

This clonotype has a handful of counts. The CDR3 is CASSPGTARGYGYTF. For the CDR3, the DNA is TGTGCCAGCAGTCCAGGGACGGCTCGTGGGTATGGCTACACCTTC. This chain links TRBV28 with TRBJ1-2; a weak D match, TRBD1 (5 bases). V was pared by 5 bases and J by 5 bases, with 18 bases between. Germline assignment: CDR1 MDHEN and CDR2 SYDVKM. The CDR3 extends over 15 amino acids.

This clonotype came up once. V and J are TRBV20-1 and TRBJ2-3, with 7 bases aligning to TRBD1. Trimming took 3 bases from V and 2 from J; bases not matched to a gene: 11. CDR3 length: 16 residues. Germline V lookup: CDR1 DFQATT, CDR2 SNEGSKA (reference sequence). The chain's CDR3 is CSASRPGGGNTDTQYF. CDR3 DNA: TGCAGTGCTAGTCGTCCAGGGGGTGGGAACACAGATACGCAGTATTTT.

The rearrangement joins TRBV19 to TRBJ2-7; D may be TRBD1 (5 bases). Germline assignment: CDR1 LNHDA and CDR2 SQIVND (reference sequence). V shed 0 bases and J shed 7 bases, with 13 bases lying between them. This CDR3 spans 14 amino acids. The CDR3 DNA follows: TGTGCCAGTAGTATAGATATGGAAGGACATGAGCAGTACTTC. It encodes CASSIDMEGHEQYF.

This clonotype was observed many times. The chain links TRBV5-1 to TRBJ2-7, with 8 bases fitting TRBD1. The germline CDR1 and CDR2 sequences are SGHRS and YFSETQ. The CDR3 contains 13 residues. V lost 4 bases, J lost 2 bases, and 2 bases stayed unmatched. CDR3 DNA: TGCGCCAGCAGCGTGGGACAGGCCTACGAGCAGTACTTC. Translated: CASSVGQAYEQYF.

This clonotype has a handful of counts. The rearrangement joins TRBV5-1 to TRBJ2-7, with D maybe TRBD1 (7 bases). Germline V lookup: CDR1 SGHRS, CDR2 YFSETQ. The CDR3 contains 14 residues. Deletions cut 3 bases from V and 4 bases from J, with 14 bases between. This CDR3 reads CASSWRDSLYEQYF. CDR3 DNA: TGCGCCAGCAGCTGGAGGGACAGTCTATACGAGCAGTACTTC.

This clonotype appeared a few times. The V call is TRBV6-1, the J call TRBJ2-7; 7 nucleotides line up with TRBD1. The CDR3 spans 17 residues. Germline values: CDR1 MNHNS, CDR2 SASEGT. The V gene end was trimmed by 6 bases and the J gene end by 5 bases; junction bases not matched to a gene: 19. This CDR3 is CASRPRDSLSYRHEQYF. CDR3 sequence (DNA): TGTGCCAGCAGGCCCCGGGACAGCCTCTCCTACCGGCACGAGCAGTACTTC.

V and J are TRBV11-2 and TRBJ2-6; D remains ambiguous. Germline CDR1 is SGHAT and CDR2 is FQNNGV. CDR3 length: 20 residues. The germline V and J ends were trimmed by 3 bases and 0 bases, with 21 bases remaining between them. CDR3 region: CASSLIRNNPFSSGANVLTF. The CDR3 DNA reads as TGTGCCAGCAGCTTGATTAGAAACAACCCGTTTAGCTCTGGGGCCAACGTCCTGACTTTC.

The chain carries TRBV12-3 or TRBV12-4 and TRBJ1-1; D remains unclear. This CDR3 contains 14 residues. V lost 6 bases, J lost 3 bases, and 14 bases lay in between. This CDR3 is CASRLTLRHTEAFF. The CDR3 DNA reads TGTGCCAGCAGACTTACTCTACGGCACACTGAAGCTTTCTTT.

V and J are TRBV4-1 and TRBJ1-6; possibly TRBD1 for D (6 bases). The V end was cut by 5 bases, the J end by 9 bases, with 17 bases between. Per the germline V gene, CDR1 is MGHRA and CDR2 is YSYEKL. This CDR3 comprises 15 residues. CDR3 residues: CASSAPGVSGSPLHF. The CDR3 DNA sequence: TGCGCCAGCAGCGCTCCAGGGGTGAGCGGTTCACCCCTCCACTTT.